These 23 T cell receptor beta chains came from one sample sequenced in a study of CD8+ T cells in alopecia areata. After isolation, RNA underwent reverse transcription to generate cDNA as the sequencing template. Generated by immunoSEQ multiplex PCR, the TCRdb table keeps only in-frame clones and is missing some. The sample holds some 120,000 clones, and no clone turns up only once. The sample taken for sequencing was lesional skin. The receptor set was obtained from a C3H/HeJ mouse with alopecia areata. Strain haplotype (MHC): H2-k.

This clone appeared many times. Gene names follow the mouse nomenclature. The read is 4 residues too short to cover the CDR3 end, so that end is filled in from the germline J gene. V and J are TRBV13-3 and TRBJ1-1; perhaps TRBD1 as D (6 bases). The length of the CDR3 is 15 residues. Germline V gives CDR1 NNHDY, CDR2 SYVADS. V lost 1 base and J lost 1, with 11 bases in between. The sequenced part of the CDR3 DNA is TGTGCCAGCAGTGATAGGGCAGGGGAAAACACA. This encodes CASSDRAGENT. The CDR3 in full is CASSDRAGENTEVFF.

This clone has only a few counts. Any gene name here is a mouse gene name. Coverage ceases 4 residues before the CDR3 finishes, and the germline J gene fills in the end. The chain recombines TRBV19 with TRBJ2-2; D is ambiguous. Trimming left V 5 bases short and J 4 bases short, with 6 bases between. The CDR3 loop spans 12 amino acids. Germline V gene lookup returns CDR1 FNHDT and CDR2 SITEND (reference sequence). CDR3 DNA (partial): TGTGCCAGCAGCCTCAGCACCGGG. Protein sequence: CASSLSTG. In full, the CDR3 is CASSLSTGQLYF. Together with reference TRBV19 and TRBJ2-2, the CDR3 gives the full variable domain: GGIITQTPKFLIGQEGQKLTLKCQQNFNHDTMYWYRQDSGKGLRLIYYSITENDLQKGDLSEGYDASREKKSSFSLTVTSAQKNEMAVFLCASSLSTGQLYFGEGSKLTVL.

In regard to this clone: Germline and genes: mouse. The read halts 4 residues ahead of the CDR3 end, with the missing end drawn from the germline J gene. The J gene is TRBJ2-1, the V gene TRBV19; 9 nucleotides line up with TRBD1. V lost 9 bases to trimming and J lost 6 bases; unmatched junction nucleotides: 4. This CDR3 comprises 12 residues. CDR1 is FNHDT, CDR2 SITEND, per germline (reference sequence). The sequenced part of the CDR3 DNA is TGTGCCATACAGGGGGCGTTTGCT. It encodes CAIQGAFA. The CDR3 in full is CAIQGAFAEQFF.

For this clone: The germline and genes are mouse ones. The read gets to within 4 residues of the CDR3 end, and the germline J gene fills in the rest. The chain recombines TRBV13-3 with TRBJ2-3; D is possibly TRBD2 (6 bases). CDR3 size: 16 residues. CDR1 NNHDY and CDR2 SYVADS come from the germline V gene. V lost 0 bases and J 1 base, leaving 12 bases between the germline ends. The CDR3 bases that were read are TGTGCCAGCAGTGATGCTTCCTGGGGCGGTGCAGAA. Encoded protein: CASSDASWGGAE. The entire CDR3 sequence reads CASSDASWGGAETLYF.

This clone occurred many times. Mouse names are used for the genes. Sequencing ends 4 residues short of the CDR3 end; the germline J gene provides the rest. The rearrangement uses TRBV13-3 and TRBJ2-2; TRBD1 matches at 8 bases. The CDR3 is 14 amino acids. Germline V gives CDR1 NNHDY, CDR2 SYVADS. Trimming removed 4 bases from V and 4 bases from J; junction bases left unmatched: 3. The CDR3 bases that were read are TGTGCCAGCAGTCTGGACAGGGTCACCGGG. This gives the protein CASSLDRVTG. The CDR3 reads in full as CASSLDRVTGQLYF. Full variable domain (missing parts from reference TRBV13-3 and TRBJ2-2): EAAVTQSPRSKVAVTGGKVTLSCHQTNNHDYMYWYRQDTGHGLRLIHYSYVADSTEKGDIPDGYKASRPSQENFSLILELASLSQTAVYFCASSLDRVTGQLYFGEGSKLTVL.

This clone was observed a handful of times. Gene names are the mouse ones. The missing CDR3 end, 4 residues past where the read stops, is filled in from the germline J gene. The chain couples TRBV13-3 to TRBJ1-2; tentative D call: TRBD1 (5 bases). This CDR3 comprises 15 residues. Trimming took off 2 bases at V and 1 base at J, with 12 bases between the two ends. CDR1 is NNHDY and CDR2 is SYVADS in the germline V gene. CDR3 amino acids: CASSEAIDRNSDYTF. CDR3 DNA, as far as it was read: TGTGCCAGCAGTGAGGCTATAGACAGAAACTCC.

This clone was seen a handful of times. Genes and germline are mouse. Sequencing ends 4 residues short of the CDR3 end; the germline J gene provides the rest. V is TRBV13-2 and J is TRBJ2-5; 8 nucleotides align to TRBD2. This CDR3 comprises 15 residues. CDR1 and CDR2 (germline): NNHNN, SYGAGS (reference sequence). V shed 0 bases and J 0 bases; nucleotides not matched to a gene: 0. CDR3 bases read: TGTGCCAGCGGTGATGGACTGGGGAACCAAGAC. Protein: CASGDGLGNQD. In full, the CDR3 is CASGDGLGNQDTQYF.

This clone was recorded at least ten times. Here the gene names and germline are mouse. The sequenced fragment ends 4 residues before the CDR3 boundary, so the rest is inferred from the germline J gene. The chain employs TRBV13-3 and TRBJ1-1; TRBD1 matches at 7 bases. The V segment lost 1 base and the J segment 3 bases; nucleotides outside the gene matches: 3. CDR1 is NNHDY, CDR2 SYVADS, per germline. This CDR3 is 14 amino acids long. The CDR3 region is CASSDRGTDTEVFF. The CDR3 bases that were read are TGTGCCAGCAGTGATCGAGGGACAGACACA.

This clone was seen a few times. Genes and germline come from the mouse. The read ends 4 residues shy of where the CDR3 ends; the end is completed using the germline J gene. The V gene is TRBV13-3, the J gene TRBJ2-4; TRBD1 is a possible D gene (5 bases). The CDR3 spans 12 residues. Germline-derived CDR1 and CDR2 are NNHDY and SYVADS. The CDR3 bases that were read are TGTGCCAGCAGCCGACAGCGAAAC. Protein: CASSRQRN. In full, the CDR3 is CASSRQRNTLYF.

On this clone itself: One junction end disagrees with the germline gene, perhaps due to a read error. Genes here carry mouse names. The CDR3 end is not reached by the read, which stops 4 residues before it; the germline J gene fills it in. This rearrangement joins TRBV13-3 to TRBJ2-1; D possibly corresponds to TRBD1 (7 bases). Looked up from germline, CDR1 is NNHDY and CDR2 is SYVADS. CDR3 length: 16 amino acids. CDR3 sequence reads: CASSGAGGGHYTEQFF. Partial CDR3 DNA: TGTGCCAGCAGTGGTGCGGGAGGGGGCCACTATACT.

This clone was recorded a few times. Genes and germline are mouse. The read falls 4 residues short of the CDR3 end, and the missing part is taken from the germline J gene. The rearrangement joins TRBV14 to TRBJ1-1; D perhaps matches TRBD1 (6 bases). Germline loops: CDR1 SGHDT, CDR2 FRDEAV. CDR3 length: 12 residues. Partial CDR3 DNA: TGTGCCAGCAGACCGGGACAAAAA. Translation gives CASRPGQK. In full, the CDR3 is CASRPGQKEVFF.

In regard to this clone: Gene and germline names: mouse. The read terminates 4 residues ahead of where the CDR3 ends, so the germline J gene completes it. This chain links TRBV31 with TRBJ1-2; D may be TRBD1 (5 bases). The V gene's germline CDR1 is GKSSPN and CDR2 SITVG. The V end was cut by 3 bases, the J end by 2 bases, with 7 bases between. The CDR3 is made up of 12 amino acids. The covered CDR3 bases are TGTGCCTGGAGCGGACATAACTCC. This translates into CAWSGHNS. The entire CDR3 is CAWSGHNSDYTF.

Concerning this clone itself: Mouse gene names apply. Coverage ceases 4 residues before the CDR3 finishes, and the germline J gene fills in the end. This chain uses TRBV13-2 with TRBJ2-7, with 12 bases aligning to TRBD2. The germline V gene encodes CDR1 NNHNN and CDR2 SYGAGS (reference sequence). CDR3 length equals 14 residues. After removal of 5 bases from V and 3 bases from J, the junction contained 3 bases not matched to a gene. CDR3 residues: CASGDWGGNYEQYF. CDR3 DNA, as far as it was read: TGTGCCAGCGGGGACTGGGGGGGAAACTAT.

This clone is deemed medium-sized. The genes and germline here are from mouse. Coverage ceases 4 residues before the CDR3 finishes, and the germline J gene fills in the end. The rearrangement joins TRBV1 to TRBJ2-4; a weak D match, TRBD2 (7 bases). Trimming stripped 0 bases from V and 0 bases from J, with 10 bases between. This CDR3 region has 16 residues. The germline V gene has CDR1 NSQYPW and CDR2 LRSPGD (reference sequence). Partial CDR3 DNA: TGCACCTGCAGTGCAGACCGGGGGGCTAGTCAAAAC. This encodes CTCSADRGASQN. The CDR3 in full is CTCSADRGASQNTLYF. Together with reference TRBV1 and TRBJ2-4, the CDR3 gives the full variable domain: VTLLEQNPRWRLVPRGQAVNLRCILKNSQYPWMSWYQQDLQKQLQWLFTLRSPGDKEVKSLPGADYLATRVTDTELRLQVANMSQGRTLYCTCSADRGASQNTLYFGAGTRLSVL.

This clone was seen a handful of times. Mouse names are used for the genes. The CDR3 end lies 4 residues beyond the end of the read and is filled in from the germline J gene. The chain links TRBV13-3 to TRBJ2-5; 11 bases align to TRBD2. CDR3 length: 15 residues. With 4 bases clipped from V and 3 bases from J, the junction kept 4 bases outside the gene matches. Germline V gives CDR1 NNHDY, CDR2 SYVADS. The sequenced part of the CDR3 DNA is TGTGCCAGCAGTTCGACTGGGGGGGAACAAGAC. It specifies CASSSTGGEQD. The full CDR3 protein is CASSSTGGEQDTQYF.

This clone was counted between two and nine times. Mouse gene names and germline throughout. The read terminates 4 residues before the CDR3 end, so the remaining end is supplied by the germline J gene. This chain connects TRBV13-3 to TRBJ2-3, with 9 bases that match TRBD1. The CDR3 is made up of 15 amino acids. Per the germline V gene, CDR1 is NNHDY and CDR2 is SYVADS. The trim removed 0 bases at V and 4 bases at J, leaving 3 bases unmatched. The CDR3 is CASSDADRGSETLYF. The sequenced part of the CDR3 DNA is TGTGCCAGCAGTGATGCGGACAGGGGTTCAGAA.

Ten or more counts support this clone. Gene names and germline refer to mouse. This CDR3 is CASRDWGEIAEQFF. Partial CDR3 DNA: TGTGCCAGCAGGGACTGGGGGGAAATTGCT. The genes are TRBV13-3 and TRBJ2-1, with TRBD2 matching 11 bases. The observed sequence ends 4 residues before the CDR3 terminus, with the missing tail filled in from the germline J gene. The germline CDR1 and CDR2 sequences are NNHDY and SYVADS. The trim removed 5 bases at V and 6 bases at J, leaving 4 bases unmatched. This CDR3 region has 14 residues.

A few counts support this clone. DNA and listed protein disagree at residue 13, so the protein shown here was translated from the DNA. Genes and germline are mouse. CDR3 amino acids: CASSPDRGSSGNTLYF. CDR3 DNA, as far as it was read: TGTGCCAGCAGTCCTGACAGGGGGAGTTCTGGAAATACG. The V gene is TRBV13-3, the J gene TRBJ1-3; TRBD1 matches at 9 bases. Sequencing ends 3 residues short of the CDR3 end; the germline J gene provides the rest. CDR1 and CDR2 from the germline V gene are NNHDY and SYVADS. V was clipped by 4 bases and J by 0 bases; unmatched bases: 5. The CDR3 runs 16 residues.

This clone showed up just a few times. Gene names are mouse gene names. Sequencing ends 4 residues short of the CDR3 end; the germline J gene provides the rest. The chain joins TRBV13-3 to TRBJ2-1; TRBD1 is a possible D gene (5 bases). V gave up 2 bases and J gave up 6 bases, with 6 bases separating them. This CDR3 contains 12 residues. The germline gives CDR1 NNHDY, CDR2 SYVADS. CDR3 sequence: CASSEDTAEQFF. The CDR3 bases that were read are TGTGCCAGCAGTGAGGACACTGCT.

This clone appeared a few times. Genes here carry mouse names. The read comes to an end 4 residues before the CDR3 does, leaving the germline J gene to fill in the end. The rearrangement uses TRBV19 and TRBJ2-3, with 10 bases aligning to TRBD1. Trimming removed 5 bases from V and 3 bases from J; junction bases left unmatched: 6. Per the germline V gene, CDR1 is FNHDT and CDR2 is SITEND (reference sequence). This CDR3 is built from 15 residues. CDR3 bases read: TGTGCCAGCAGCCTCGGGACAGGGGTGGCAGAA. This sequence encodes CASSLGTGVAE. The complete CDR3 sequence is CASSLGTGVAETLYF. The full variable domain, its missing parts supplied by reference TRBV19 and TRBJ2-3, is GGIITQTPKFLIGQEGQKLTLKCQQNFNHDTMYWYRQDSGKGLRLIYYSITENDLQKGDLSEGYDASREKKSSFSLTVTSAQKNEMAVFLCASSLGTGVAETLYFGSGTRLTVL.

Details on this clone: Any gene name here is a mouse gene name. The CDR3 end is not reached by the read, which stops 4 residues before it; the germline J gene fills it in. The V and J genes are TRBV19 and TRBJ2-7; the match to TRBD1 covers 7 bases. From germline, CDR1 is FNHDT and CDR2 SITEND (reference sequence). The CDR3 length is 13 residues. Partial CDR3 DNA: TGTGCCAGCAGTTCCGACAGGGCGTAT. Translation: CASSSDRAY. The whole CDR3 protein is CASSSDRAYEQYF.

This clone occurred many times. The genes and germline here are from mouse. Incomplete CDR3 DNA: TGTGCCAGCAGCCAAGATGGGGTCCAAGAC. It encodes CASSQDGVQD. The full-length CDR3 reads as CASSQDGVQDTQYF. The gene calls are TRBV5 and TRBJ2-5, with a possible D match to TRBD2 (5 bases). Coverage ceases 4 residues before the CDR3 finishes, and the germline J gene fills in the end. The CDR3 is made up of 14 amino acids. Germline V gene sequence: CDR1 LGHNA, CDR2 YNLKQL (reference sequence). The V end lost 0 bases, the J end lost 2 bases, and 6 bases lay between the germline ends.

This clone was observed a few times. Gene names denote mouse genes. The read finishes 4 residues shy of the CDR3 end, and the germline J gene is used to complete it. This rearrangement joins TRBV1 to TRBJ2-3, with 8 bases fitting TRBD1. The junction had 2 bases not matched to a gene; V was cut back by 1 base and J by 2 bases. Germline V CDR1 and CDR2: NSQYPW, LRSPGD (reference sequence). This CDR3 has 15 residues. The covered CDR3 bases are TGCACCTGCAGTGCAGCCAGGGGGCATGCAGAA. This encodes CTCSAARGHAE. The entire CDR3 reads CTCSAARGHAETLYF.